Listed below are T cell receptor beta chains from one sample, sequenced in a study of CDR3 diversity in severe acne. TCRdb recomputed calls from the PCR reads with MiXCR, one row per CDR3 protein. The sample records around 91,000 distinct CDR3 sequences, under 60% being singletons. The sequenced sample consisted of blood. The receptors shown here come from a male donor in good health, without acne. Each CDR3 is given with its conserved first and last residue. The D gene is left open where the match is weak. Size tells how often a clone was seen (once, few, many) or the class of an expanded clone, and some rows leave it out.

j_call | d_call | v_call | clone_size | cdr3_aa | cdr3_nt
TRBJ2-7 | NA | TRBV20-1 | NA | CSARDLGGAYEQYF | TGCAGTGCTAGAGATTTAGGAGGGGCCTACGAGCAGTACTTC
TRBJ1-1 | TRBD1 | TRBV20-1 | few | CSAPAGTANTEAFF | TGCAGTGCTCCCGCCGGGACAGCCAACACTGAAGCTTTCTTT
TRBJ2-1 | TRBD2 | TRBV7-9 | many | CASSPSGRASAEQFF | TGTGCCAGCAGCCCAAGCGGGAGGGCGTCCGCTGAGCAGTTCTTC
TRBJ2-5 | NA | TRBV20-1 | once | CSARAQQETQYF | TGCAGTGCTAGGGCCCAGCAAGAGACCCAGTACTTC
TRBJ1-2 | NA | TRBV6-5 | once | CASSESGQNYGYTF | TGTGCCAGCAGTGAAAGTGGGCAGAACTATGGCTACACCTTC
TRBJ2-7 | TRBD1 | TRBV7-6 | NA | CASSPQGWGTEQYF | TGTGCCAGCAGCCCACAGGGGTGGGGAACCGAGCAGTACTTC
TRBJ2-2 | NA | TRBV6-5 | NA | CASTRKGANTGELFF | TGTGCCAGCACCAGAAAGGGGGCGAACACCGGGGAGCTGTTTTTT
TRBJ2-2 | TRBD2 | TRBV11-2 | once | CASSFTSGLGTGELFF | TGTGCCAGCAGCTTCACTAGCGGCTTGGGCACCGGGGAGCTGTTTTTT
TRBJ2-2 | NA | TRBV7-2 | few | CASSLGRVNTGELFF | TGTGCCAGCAGCTTAGGCAGGGTGAACACCGGGGAGCTGTTTTTT
TRBJ2-1 | TRBD1 | TRBV18 | NA | CASSPPRTGSYNEQFF | TGTGCCAGCTCACCACCGAGGACAGGCTCCTACAATGAGCAGTTCTTC
TRBJ2-5 | TRBD2 | TRBV12-5 | NA | CASGLLGASGRTGETQYF | TGTGCTAGTGGTTTGCTTGGGGCTAGCGGGAGGACCGGGGAGACTCAGTACTTC
TRBJ1-1 | NA | TRBV27 | NA | CASSPQGWGKAFF | TGTGCCAGCAGTCCCCAGGGGTGGGGTAAGGCTTTCTTT
TRBJ1-1 | NA | TRBV4-1 | once | CASSQDSGPEAFF | TGCGCCAGCAGCCAAGATTCGGGCCCTGAAGCTTTCTTT
TRBJ1-5 | NA | TRBV20-1 | NA | CSARAWEGNQPQHF | TGCAGTGCTAGAGCCTGGGAGGGGAATCAGCCCCAGCATTTT
TRBJ2-3 | NA | TRBV7-6 | NA | CASSLRGGSDTQYF | TGTGCCAGCAGCTTGAGAGGGGGTTCAGATACGCAGTATTTT
TRBJ1-6 | NA | TRBV9 | many | CASRPRPNHSPLHF | TGTGCCAGTAGGCCGAGACCGAACCATTCACCCCTCCACTTT
TRBJ1-1 | NA | TRBV5-1 | NA | CASSWTQISEAFF | TGCGCCAGCAGCTGGACTCAGATATCTGAAGCTTTCTTT
TRBJ1-1 | NA | TRBV2 | few | CASRPTWYTEAFF | TGTGCCAGCAGGCCGACGTGGTACACTGAAGCTTTCTTT
TRBJ2-7 | NA | TRBV7-9 | NA | CASSLGPGELYEQYF | TGTGCCAGCAGCTTAGGGCCAGGGGAGTTGTACGAGCAGTACTTC
TRBJ2-3 | NA | TRBV20-1 | NA | CSTRDWEGVTDTQYF | TGCAGCACCAGGGATTGGGAAGGGGTAACAGATACGCAGTATTTT
TRBJ2-2 | TRBD2 | TRBV20-1 | few | CSARARSGLAGGNTGELFF | TGCAGTGCTAGAGCCCGATCCGGACTAGCGGGAGGGAACACCGGGGAGCTGTTTTTT
TRBJ2-1 | TRBD2 | TRBV5-4 | NA | CASSGLGLAGGYEQFF | TGTGCCAGCAGCGGCCTCGGACTAGCGGGAGGGTATGAGCAGTTCTTC
TRBJ2-7 | TRBD2 | TRBV7-2 | many | CASSLGLLAEYEQYF | TGTGCCAGCAGCTTAGGGTTACTAGCGGAATACGAGCAGTACTTC
TRBJ1-2 | NA | TRBV29-1 | NA | CSVSAGGYGYTF | TGCAGCGTTAGTGCGGGGGGCTATGGCTACACCTTC
TRBJ2-5 | TRBD1 | TRBV7-2 | few | CASSPFGQDLYQETQYF | TGTGCCAGCAGCCCATTCGGACAGGACCTGTACCAAGAGACCCAGTACTTC
TRBJ2-2 | NA | TRBV24-1 | few | CATKSTMNTGELFF | TGTGCCACCAAATCAACAATGAACACCGGGGAGCTGTTTTTT
TRBJ1-3 | NA | TRBV9 | NA | CASSVAWGALISFGNTIYF | TGTGCCAGCAGCGTAGCTTGGGGGGCTTTAATATCATTTGGAAACACCATATATTTT
TRBJ1-5 | NA | TRBV10-3 | NA | CAISGTGTEETQHF | TGTGCCATCAGTGGGACCGGGACCGAAGAGACCCAGCATTTT
TRBJ1-1 | NA | TRBV29-1 | few | CSVEEYSGHMNTEAFF | TGCAGCGTTGAAGAGTACTCGGGACACATGAACACTGAAGCTTTCTTT
TRBJ2-7 | TRBD1 | TRBV11-2 | once | CASSSTGQGAYEQYF | TGTGCCAGCAGCTCCACAGGCCAGGGGGCCTACGAGCAGTACTTC
TRBJ2-1 | NA | TRBV24-1 | NA | CATSGGAFYNEQFF | TGTGCCACCAGTGGAGGGGCGTTCTACAATGAGCAGTTCTTC
TRBJ1-1 | NA | TRBV12-3/TRBV12-4 | few | CASSYSDTEAFF | TGTGCCAGCAGTTACTCGGACACTGAAGCTTTCTTT
TRBJ2-5 | TRBD2 | TRBV5-4 | NA | CASSLVLAGVETQYF | TGTGCCAGCAGCTTGGTTCTAGCGGGAGTTGAGACCCAGTACTTC
TRBJ1-5 | NA | TRBV6-6 | many | CASSAYQGNVCNQPQHF | TGTGCCAGCAGTGCCTACCAGGGGAATGTGTGCAATCAGCCCCAGCATTTT
TRBJ2-2 | NA | TRBV11-3 | NA | CASSLQQGGSGELFF | TGTGCCAGCAGCTTACAACAGGGAGGGTCCGGGGAGCTGTTTTTT
TRBJ2-3 | TRBD1 | TRBV7-6 | NA | CASSPPGQGNTQYF | TGTGCCAGCAGCCCCCCGGGACAGGGTAATACGCAGTATTTT
TRBJ1-1 | NA | TRBV19 | NA | CASRDTGQRENTEAFF | TGTGCCAGTAGGGACACGGGGCAGCGCGAGAACACTGAAGCTTTCTTT
TRBJ2-7 | TRBD2 | TRBV13 | few | CASSVGDYTYEQYF | TGTGCCAGCAGCGTTGGGGACTATACCTACGAGCAGTACTTC
TRBJ2-2 | NA | TRBV24-1 | NA | CATTKGQAGELFF | TGTGCCACCACAAAGGGGCAGGCCGGGGAGCTGTTTTTT
TRBJ2-1 | TRBD2 | TRBV10-3 | NA | CAISDVAGGNYNEQFF | TGTGCCATCAGTGATGTAGCGGGAGGGAATTACAATGAGCAGTTCTTC
TRBJ2-1 | TRBD2 | TRBV5-1 | hyperexpanded | CASSYGTSNEQFF | TGCGCCAGCAGCTACGGGACTAGCAATGAGCAGTTCTTC
TRBJ2-1 | TRBD1 | TRBV7-9 | large | CASSRDRYKRNEQFF | TGTGCCAGCAGCAGGGACAGGTACAAACGCAATGAGCAGTTCTTC
TRBJ1-2 | NA | TRBV11-2 | NA | CASSLRTAGPAF | TGTGCCAGCAGCCTACGGACGGCAGGTCCCGCCTTC
TRBJ1-4 | NA | TRBV29-1 | NA | CSVQEGRNTEKLFF | TGCAGCGTTCAGGAGGGTCGCAACACTGAAAAACTGTTTTTT
TRBJ2-2 | NA | TRBV7-9 | NA | CASRRTDNTGELFF | TGTGCCAGCAGAAGGACAGATAACACCGGGGAGCTGTTTTTT
TRBJ2-2 | NA | TRBV12-3/TRBV12-4 | NA | CASTDSNTGELFF | TGTGCCAGCACTGACTCGAACACCGGGGAGCTGTTTTTT
TRBJ2-2 | NA | TRBV9 | many | CASSPTSIRTGELFF | TGTGCCAGCAGCCCCACTAGCATCCGCACCGGGGAGCTGTTTTTT
TRBJ2-3 | NA | TRBV2 | once | CASSRPPDTQYF | TGTGCCAGCAGTCGACCCCCGGATACGCAGTATTTT
TRBJ1-2 | TRBD1 | TRBV27 | NA | CASSSYRGVGYTF | TGTGCCAGCAGTTCGTACAGGGGGGTCGGCTACACCTTC
TRBJ2-5 | NA | TRBV13 | few | CASSFERSGSQYF | TGTGCCAGCAGCTTTGAGAGGAGCGGTAGCCAGTACTTC